This T cell receptor (beta chain) was captured in a study of OX40 agonist ivuxolimab in advanced cancers. In the study overall: Patients in the trial were receiving intravenous ivuxolimab every 2 weeks, at doses of 0.01 to 10 mg/kg. Study-level results: In general, CD8+ T cells held more expanded clones than CD4+ did, on average. Also showing low normalized T-cell clonal expansion were some of the nonresponders.

Points on this clone: Its antigen remains unidentified.

V shed 1 base and J shed 1 base, with 10 bases lying between them. CDR1 and CDR2 from the germline V gene are SGHTA and FQGNSA. The CDR3 is made up of 15 amino acids. Sequencing was performed with immunoSEQ multiplex PCR; in TCRdb, only in-frame clones are kept and a portion is missing. The repertoire has 90,000 to 100,000 clones, roughly 95% of them found once; the top ten carry roughly 2.1%. The material sequenced was CD4+ or CD8+ T cells sorted from blood, taken in a trial of the OX40 agonist ivuxolimab. This chain uses TRBV7-2 with TRBJ1-1; weak D call: TRBD1 (6 bases). The TCR was taken from an adult with an advanced solid tumor such as melanoma, head and neck, liver or kidney cancer. In nucleotides, the CDR3 is TGTGCCAGCAGCTTAGGGCCGGGGGCGAACACTGAAGCTTTCTTT. This translates into CASSLGPGANTEAFF. Full variable domain (missing parts from reference TRBV7-2 and TRBJ1-1): GAGVSQSPSNKVTEKGKDVELRCDPISGHTALYWYRQSLGQGLEFLIYFQGNSAPDKSGLPSDRFSAERTGGSVSTLTIQRTQQEDSAVYLCASSLGPGANTEAFFGQGTRLTVV.